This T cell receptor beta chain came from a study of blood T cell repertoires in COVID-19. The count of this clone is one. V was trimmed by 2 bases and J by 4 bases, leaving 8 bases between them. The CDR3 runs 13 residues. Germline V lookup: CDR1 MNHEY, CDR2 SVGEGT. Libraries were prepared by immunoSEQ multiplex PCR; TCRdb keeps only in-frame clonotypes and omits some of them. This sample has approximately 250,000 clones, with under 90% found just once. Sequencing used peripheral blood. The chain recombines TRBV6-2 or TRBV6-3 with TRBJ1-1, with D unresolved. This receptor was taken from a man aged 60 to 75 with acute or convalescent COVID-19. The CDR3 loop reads CASSYIGFTEAFF. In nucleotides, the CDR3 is TGTGCCAGCAGTTACATCGGGTTCACTGAAGCTTTCTTT.